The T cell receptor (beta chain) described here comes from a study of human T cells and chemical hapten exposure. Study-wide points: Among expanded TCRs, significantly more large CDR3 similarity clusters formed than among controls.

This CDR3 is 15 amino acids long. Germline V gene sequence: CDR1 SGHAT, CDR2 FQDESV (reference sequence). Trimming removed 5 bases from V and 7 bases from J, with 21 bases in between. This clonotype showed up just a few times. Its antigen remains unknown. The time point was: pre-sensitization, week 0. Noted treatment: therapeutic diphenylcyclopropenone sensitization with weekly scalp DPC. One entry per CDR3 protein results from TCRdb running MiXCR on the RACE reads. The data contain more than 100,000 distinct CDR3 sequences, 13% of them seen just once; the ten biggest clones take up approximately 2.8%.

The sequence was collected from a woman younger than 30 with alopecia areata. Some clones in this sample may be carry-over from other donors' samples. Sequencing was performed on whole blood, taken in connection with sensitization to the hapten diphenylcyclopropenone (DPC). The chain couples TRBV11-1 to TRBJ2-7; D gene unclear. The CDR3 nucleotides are TGTGCCAGCAGCCCGTCATCCTCCTTCTTGGAAGAGCAGTACTTC. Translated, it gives CASSPSSSFLEEQYF.